The clone carrying this T cell receptor (beta chain) was counted once. Its antigen is not known. This sample was included in a study of response to subunit inactivated influenza vaccine. Study-wide results and limits: The study's authors posited that every seasonal influenza vaccination enlists few new T cells.

TCRdb re-derived calls from the RT-PCR reads in MiXCR, one entry per CDR3 protein. The table includes 750,000 to 850,000 distinct CDR3 sequences, approximately 18% detected once. The CDR3 contains 12 residues. The V gene lost 5 bases and the J gene lost 10 bases, with 14 bases spanning the gap. The germline V gene has CDR1 MNHNS and CDR2 SASEGT. Sequenced material: PBMCs from blood, taken 4 to 6 days after vaccination. This chain connects TRBV6-1 to TRBJ1-2; D remains unclear. The sequence derives from a man aged 50 to 59 who received an inactivated influenza vaccine. The CDR3 DNA reads TGTGCCAGCAGTCCCCAGACCGTTTACTACACCTTC. This encodes CASSPQTVYYTF.